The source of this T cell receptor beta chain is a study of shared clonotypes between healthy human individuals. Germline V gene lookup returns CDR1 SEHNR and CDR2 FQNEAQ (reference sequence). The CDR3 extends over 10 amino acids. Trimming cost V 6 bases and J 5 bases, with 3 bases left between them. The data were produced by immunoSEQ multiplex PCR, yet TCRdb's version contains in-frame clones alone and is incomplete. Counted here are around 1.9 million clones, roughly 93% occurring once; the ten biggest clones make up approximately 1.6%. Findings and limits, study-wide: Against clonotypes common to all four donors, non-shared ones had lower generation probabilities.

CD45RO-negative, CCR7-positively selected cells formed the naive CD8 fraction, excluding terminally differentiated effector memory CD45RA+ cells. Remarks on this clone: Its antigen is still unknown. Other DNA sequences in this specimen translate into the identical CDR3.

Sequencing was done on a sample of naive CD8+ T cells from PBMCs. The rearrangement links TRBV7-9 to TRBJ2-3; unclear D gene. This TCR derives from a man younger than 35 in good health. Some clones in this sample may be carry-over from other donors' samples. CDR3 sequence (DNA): TGTGCCAGCAGTCTAGATACGCAGTATTTT. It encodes CASSLDTQYF.